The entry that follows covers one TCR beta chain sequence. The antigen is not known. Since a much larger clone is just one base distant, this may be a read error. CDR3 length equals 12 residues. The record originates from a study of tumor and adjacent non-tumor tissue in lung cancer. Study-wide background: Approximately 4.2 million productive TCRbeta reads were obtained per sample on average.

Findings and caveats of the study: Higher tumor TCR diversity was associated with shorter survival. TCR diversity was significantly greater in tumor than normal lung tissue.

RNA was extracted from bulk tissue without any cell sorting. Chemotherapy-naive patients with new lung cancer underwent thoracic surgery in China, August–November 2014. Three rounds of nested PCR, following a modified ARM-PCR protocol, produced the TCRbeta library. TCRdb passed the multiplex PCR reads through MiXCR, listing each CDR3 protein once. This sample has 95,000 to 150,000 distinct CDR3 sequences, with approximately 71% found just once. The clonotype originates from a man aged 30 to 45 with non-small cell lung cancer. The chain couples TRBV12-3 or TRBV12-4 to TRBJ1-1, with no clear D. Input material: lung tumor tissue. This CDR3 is CASSLVEGKAVF. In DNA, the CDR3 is TGTGCCAGCAGTTTAGTCGAGGGTAAAGCTGTCTTT.